Below, one T cell receptor beta chain is given with its context. Antigen unknown. The data belong to a study of T cell responses to AZD1222 COVID-19 vaccine. The CDR3 is 11 amino acids. Trimming took off 7 bases at V and 8 bases at J, with 14 bases between the two ends. Germline CDR1 SQVTM, CDR2 ANQGSEA. Here immunoSEQ multiplex PCR was the method, and the copy in TCRdb shows in-frame clones only, minus some. The data hold about 50,000 clones, with 75% to 90% observed a single time. Whole-study findings and limits: Clonal diversity was possibly underestimated, and the donors were mostly white British, with more females. Breadth and depth of Spike-specific TCRs rose after two AZD1222 doses. Reportedly, close to half of spike-specific TCRs are directed against unmutated variant regions.

The chain employs TRBV29-1 and TRBJ1-2; TRBD1 might be the D (5 bases). The source of this sequence is an adult in good health. Specimen: peripheral blood, collected on day 0 of MenACWY control vaccination. CDR3 bases: TGCAGCGCCGAACAGGAGAGGGGCTACACCTTC. The encoded protein is CSAEQERGYTF.